These T cell receptor beta chains were read from a single sample in a study of neurological immune-mediated disorders. TCRdb recomputed calls from the 5' RACE reads with MiXCR, one row per CDR3 protein. Altogether about 60,000 distinct CDR3 sequences are present, around 4% being singletons, with the ten largest covering around 1.5%. The sequencing input was PBMCs. The receptors were gathered from a man aged 25 to 40 with multiple sclerosis. Both conserved end residues are part of each CDR3. Fields, in order: J gene, clone size, D gene, V gene, CDR3 DNA, CDR3 protein. A D gene is named only where the DNA matches it firmly. The size entry is marked missing in some rows and otherwise reads once, few, many or a size class.

TRBJ1-6,many,NA,TRBV20-1,TGCAGTGCTAGAGTGGTGGAAGGACCCCTCCACTTT,CSARVVEGPLHF
TRBJ1-1,many,NA,TRBV12-3/TRBV12-4,TGTGCCAGCAGTTTGAGGGAGGGGGGTACGGCTTTCTTT,CASSLREGGTAFF
TRBJ2-1,many,NA,TRBV7-2,TGTGCCAGCAGCAACTACTTAGAGGTCCATGAGCAGTTCTTC,CASSNYLEVHEQFF
TRBJ1-1,many,TRBD1,TRBV5-1,TGCGCCAGCAGAACCCGGGACAGGGGCACTGAAGCTTTCTTT,CASRTRDRGTEAFF
TRBJ2-5,many,NA,TRBV5-1,TGCGCCAGCAGCTTGGTGACAGGGAGGGAAGAGACCCAGTACTTC,CASSLVTGREETQYF
TRBJ1-2,many,NA,TRBV5-1,TGCGCCAGCAGCTTGGGTCAGGATGGCTACACCTTC,CASSLGQDGYTF
TRBJ2-5,many,TRBD2,TRBV20-1,TGCAGTGCTAGAGGACTAGCGGGGGGGCCGGGGCAAGAGACCCAGTACTTC,CSARGLAGGPGQETQYF
TRBJ1-4,many,NA,TRBV29-1,TGCAGCGTTGGGTGGGGTGAAAAACTGTTTTTT,CSVGWGEKLFF
TRBJ2-1,many,NA,TRBV7-6,TGTGCCAGCAGCCCGGGGGATAATGAGCAGTTCTTC,CASSPGDNEQFF
TRBJ1-2,many,NA,TRBV6-9,TGTGCCAGCCCAGACCACTATGGCTACACCTTC,CASPDHYGYTF
TRBJ2-1,NA,NA,TRBV5-5,TGTGCCAGCAGCTCGTTTTTGGGGGAGTTATACAATGAGCAGTTCTTC,CASSSFLGELYNEQFF
TRBJ2-7,many,NA,TRBV21-1,TGTGCCAGCAGCGTCCTGTCCGGACAGGGAAGCTCCTACGAGCAGTACTTC,CASSVLSGQGSSYEQYF
TRBJ2-7,NA,NA,TRBV20-1,TGCAGTGCTAGAGATCGGGGGACCTACGAGCAGTACTTC,CSARDRGTYEQYF
TRBJ2-1,many,NA,TRBV20-1,TGCAGTGCTTTTAGCGAGCAGACCAATGAGCAGTTCTTC,CSAFSEQTNEQFF
TRBJ2-7,many,NA,TRBV30,TGTGCCTCGGACGGTGTCTACGAGCAGTACTTC,CASDGVYEQYF
TRBJ1-5,NA,TRBD1,TRBV27,TGTGCCAGCACCCGACTTTACATGGGACAGGGGGCGAATCAGCCCCAGAATTTT,CASTRLYMGQGANQPQNF
TRBJ2-3,few,NA,TRBV20-1,TGCAGTGCTAGAGATTCGGGAGGCACAGATACGCAGTATTTT,CSARDSGGTDTQYF
TRBJ1-5,many,NA,TRBV7-9,TGTGCCACCGACCCATATATAGGAGGCAATCAGCCCCAGCATTTT,CATDPYIGGNQPQHF
TRBJ2-5,few,NA,TRBV9,TGTGCCAGCAGCCCCGGGGGAGGGGGAGAGACCCAGTACTTC,CASSPGGGGETQYF
TRBJ2-5,many,TRBD1,TRBV6-5,TGTGCCAGCAGTTACTCGACAGGGCTTCTAGAGACCCAGTACTTC,CASSYSTGLLETQYF
TRBJ2-2,many,NA,TRBV4-2,TGTGCCAGCAGCCAAGTTCGTGGTGGGCTGGGGGAGCTGTTTTTT,CASSQVRGGLGELFF
TRBJ1-5,many,NA,TRBV12-3/TRBV12-4,TGTGCCAGCAGTCCAGGGGACGGCCAGCCCCAGCATTTT,CASSPGDGQPQHF
TRBJ1-4,many,NA,TRBV6-5,TGTGCCAGCAGTTACCAGTCACCTCACACACAAGGGAATGAAAAACTGTTTTTT,CASSYQSPHTQGNEKLFF
TRBJ2-1,many,TRBD2,TRBV11-3,TGTGCCAGCAGCAGGACTAGCGGGAGAAATGAGCAGTTCTTC,CASSRTSGRNEQFF
TRBJ1-5,few,NA,TRBV6-1,TGTACCAGCAGTGAACCGGGGATTAGCAATCAGCCCCAGCATTTT,CTSSEPGISNQPQHF
TRBJ2-7,many,NA,TRBV12-3/TRBV12-4,TGTGCCAGCAGTTCTAGTTTAGGGGCGAACGAGCAGTACTTC,CASSSSLGANEQYF
TRBJ2-3,many,NA,TRBV24-1,TGTGCCACCAGTGATTTCACAGATACGCAGTATTTT,CATSDFTDTQYF
TRBJ2-7,many,NA,TRBV7-9,TGTGCCAGCAGCTTATTCCCATACGAGCAGTACTTC,CASSLFPYEQYF
TRBJ2-1,many,NA,TRBV5-6,TGTGCCAGCAGCCCCGGGAGACGGAATGAGCAGTTCTTC,CASSPGRRNEQFF
TRBJ1-5,many,NA,TRBV5-1,TGCGCCAGCAGCAGGGATCAGCCCCAGCATTTT,CASSRDQPQHF
TRBJ2-2,many,NA,TRBV12-3/TRBV12-4,TGTGCCAGCAGTTTCAGTGCCTCGAACACCGGGGAGCTGTTTTTT,CASSFSASNTGELFF
TRBJ2-3,many,NA,TRBV5-5,TGTGCCAGCAGCTTGCTGGGTACCCCACAGGATACGCAGTATTTT,CASSLLGTPQDTQYF
TRBJ1-1,many,TRBD1,TRBV20-1,TGCAGTGCTAGGCGGGGACAGGTCACTGAAGCTTTCTTT,CSARRGQVTEAFF
TRBJ2-1,many,TRBD2,TRBV19,TGTGCCAGTAGTATAGGGACTAGCGGGATGCAGTTCTTC,CASSIGTSGMQFF
TRBJ2-1,many,NA,TRBV20-1,TGCAGTGCTAGACGGTCCTACAATGAGCAGTTCTTC,CSARRSYNEQFF
TRBJ2-3,many,NA,TRBV14,TGTGCCAGCAGCCAAGGAGGCAGGGGACTAGATACGCAGTATTTT,CASSQGGRGLDTQYF
TRBJ1-1,many,NA,TRBV25-1,TGTGCCAGCGGATCAGGGAGAGTTGTCACTGAAGCTTTCTTT,CASGSGRVVTEAFF
TRBJ1-6,many,NA,TRBV20-1,TGCAGTGCTAGACGTGGGGATAATTCACCCCTCAACTTT,CSARRGDNSPLNF
TRBJ2-1,many,NA,TRBV20-1,TGCAGCGCAACGGGAAACTACAATGAGCAGTTCTTC,CSATGNYNEQFF
TRBJ1-5,many,NA,TRBV7-8,TGTGCCAGCAGCCCCCAGGCAGGGGTGAATCAGCCCCAGCATTTT,CASSPQAGVNQPQHF
TRBJ2-7,NA,NA,TRBV6-1,TGTGCCAGCCTCCGTGCTAGCGTAACCTACGAGCAGTACTTC,CASLRASVTYEQYF
TRBJ2-7,many,NA,TRBV6-6,TGTGCCAGCAGTCCCCGGGTCCTCCGGGCGGATTCTTACGAGCAGTACTTC,CASSPRVLRADSYEQYF
TRBJ2-7,many,NA,TRBV5-1,TGCGCCAGCAGCCCGGGAAGGGTAGGCCACCCCTACGAGCAGTACTTC,CASSPGRVGHPYEQYF
TRBJ2-7,many,TRBD2,TRBV20-1,TGCAGTGCTAGTGGTAGCGGGAGTTCCTACGAGCAGTACTTC,CSASGSGSSYEQYF
TRBJ2-3,many,NA,TRBV12-3/TRBV12-4,TGTGCCAGCAGTTTTTACACAGATACGCAGTATTTT,CASSFYTDTQYF
TRBJ1-2,few,NA,TRBV5-1,TGCGCCAGCAGCTTGGCCGCGCGAGGGGAAGGCTACACCTTC,CASSLAARGEGYTF
TRBJ1-2,many,NA,TRBV3-1,TGTGCCAGCAGCCGATCCGTCCAGGGATATGGCTACACCTTC,CASSRSVQGYGYTF
TRBJ1-4,many,NA,TRBV5-1,TGCGCCAGCAGCTTGGAGTCAGCTAATGAAAAACTGTTTTTT,CASSLESANEKLFF